A selection of T cell receptor beta chains follows, all from one sample in a study of T cell repertoires in cytomegalovirus infection. For these receptors, no antigen is known. TCRdb analysed the reads with MiXCR anew, one entry per CDR3 protein. The sample lists under 150,000 distinct CDR3 sequences, 20% to 30% occurring once. Sequencing was carried out using PBMCs, sequenced either directly or after in vitro stimulation (not recorded which). These TCRs come from a human donor in good health (CMV status not recorded). Some clones in this sample may be carry-over from other donors' samples. Each CDR3 is given with its conserved first and last residue. A D gene is named only where the DNA matches it firmly. Clone sizes are given selectively: once, few, many, or a class where the clone is expanded.

>TRBV5-6|-|TRBJ2-5|-
CASSSMQTGPEKTQYF
TGTGCCAGCAGCTCAATGCAGACCGGGCCGGAGAAGACCCAGTACTTC
>TRBV12-3/TRBV12-4|few|TRBJ1-5|-
CASSQIWNQPQHF
TGTGCCAGCAGTCAGATCTGGAATCAGCCCCAGCATTTT
>TRBV7-9|few|TRBJ2-5|TRBD1
CASSPGTGQETQYF
TGTGCCAGCAGCCCCGGGACAGGGCAAGAGACCCAGTACTTC
>TRBV10-3|few|TRBJ2-6|-
CAMASGANVLTF
TGTGCCATGGCCTCTGGGGCCAACGTCCTGACTTTC
>TRBV7-3|many|TRBJ2-2|TRBD1
CASSFGTGNTGELFF
TGTGCCAGCAGCTTTGGGACAGGGAACACCGGGGAGCTGTTTTTT
>TRBV27|few|TRBJ1-1|-
CASEDQGNTEAFF
TGTGCCAGCGAAGACCAGGGAAACACTGAAGCTTTCTTT
>TRBV7-2|many|TRBJ2-3|-
CASSLGLVTDTQYF
TGTGCCAGCAGCTTAGGGCTTGTCACAGATACGCAGTATTTT
>TRBV28|few|TRBJ2-7|-
CASSSITVYEQYF
TGTGCCAGCAGTTCAATCACCGTCTACGAGCAGTACTTC
>TRBV14|few|TRBJ1-4|-
CASSQDEGIGEKLFF
TGTGCCAGCAGCCAAGATGAGGGCATCGGCGAAAAACTGTTTTTT
>TRBV28|-|TRBJ1-2|-
CASSLQPSYSYTF
TGTGCCAGCAGTTTACAACCCAGCTATAGCTACACCTTC
>TRBV4-2|-|TRBJ2-1|-
CASSQEMSLASYNEQFF
TGTGCCAGCAGCCAAGAAATGAGCTTGGCCTCCTACAATGAGCAGTTCTTC
>TRBV18|-|TRBJ2-7|TRBD2
CASSPLAGTNEQYF
TGTGCCAGCTCACCGCTAGCGGGAACTAACGAGCAGTACTTC
>TRBV19|few|TRBJ2-4|-
CASSIGRAKNIQYF
TGTGCCAGTAGTATCGGGAGAGCCAAAAACATTCAGTACTTC
>TRBV19|many|TRBJ2-7|TRBD1
CASSQYGTGAYEQYF
TGTGCCAGTAGCCAATACGGGACAGGGGCCTACGAGCAGTACTTC
>TRBV28|-|TRBJ2-7|TRBD2
CASSPFGGGTRYEQYF
TGTGCCAGCAGTCCTTTCGGGGGCGGGACTAGGTACGAGCAGTACTTC
>TRBV7-2|many|TRBJ2-6|TRBD1
CASSPPRGTGPTGANVLTF
TGTGCCAGCAGCCCCCCCCGCGGGACAGGTCCAACCGGGGCCAACGTCCTGACTTTC
>TRBV28|few|TRBJ1-1|TRBD1
CASKGQGAGNTEAFF
TGTGCCAGCAAGGGGCAGGGGGCTGGGAACACTGAAGCTTTCTTT
>TRBV6-2/TRBV6-3|-|TRBJ2-3|-
CASSYVYTQYF
TGTGCCAGCAGTTACGTCTATACGCAGTATTTT
>TRBV6-5|-|TRBJ1-2|-
CASSYSPTGDIIKGYTF
TGTGCCAGCAGTTACTCTCCGACAGGAGATATCATCAAGGGCTACACCTTC
>TRBV7-9|-|TRBJ1-1|-
CASRKGTGTEAFF
TGTGCCAGCAGGAAGGGTACGGGCACTGAAGCTTTCTTT
>TRBV7-2|few|TRBJ2-4|TRBD1
CASSRNTGGRIQYF
TGTGCCAGCAGCCGCAACACAGGGGGCCGCATTCAGTACTTC
>TRBV19|-|TRBJ1-5|-
CASSPRGVGGNQPQHF
TGTGCCAGTAGCCCTAGAGGGGTGGGAGGCAATCAGCCCCAGCATTTT
>TRBV12-3/TRBV12-4|few|TRBJ2-3|TRBD1
CASSLQGARTDTQYF
TGTGCCAGCAGTTTGCAGGGGGCGCGCACAGATACGCAGTATTTT
>TRBV7-8|-|TRBJ2-3|-
CASSLAAGPSTDTQYF
TGTGCCAGCAGCTTAGCGGCCGGCCCTAGCACAGATACGCAGTATTTT
>TRBV28|-|TRBJ2-7|TRBD1
CASKPGQSSYEQYF
TGTGCCAGCAAACCGGGACAGAGCTCCTACGAGCAGTACTTC
>TRBV19|-|TRBJ1-5|TRBD1
CASRGRDRDNQPQHF
TGTGCCAGTAGGGGCCGGGACAGAGACAATCAGCCCCAGCATTTT
>TRBV12-3/TRBV12-4|-|TRBJ2-1|-
CASSHQSSYNEQFF
TGTGCCAGCAGTCATCAAAGCTCCTACAATGAGCAGTTCTTC
>TRBV11-2|few|TRBJ2-3|TRBD2
CASTFFQGLASTDTQYF
TGTGCCAGCACCTTCTTCCAGGGACTAGCTAGCACAGATACGCAGTATTTT
>TRBV27|few|TRBJ1-1|-
CASSFARTVNTEAFF
TGTGCCAGCAGTTTTGCTAGAACAGTGAACACTGAAGCTTTCTTT
>TRBV12-5|few|TRBJ2-1|-
CASGSHGRVSHEQFF
TGTGCTAGTGGTTCCCACGGCCGGGTGTCGCATGAGCAGTTCTTC
>TRBV6-6|many|TRBJ1-1|-
CASRRRGQNTEAFF
TGTGCCAGCAGAAGAAGGGGACAGAACACTGAAGCTTTCTTT
>TRBV6-1|few|TRBJ2-2|TRBD1
CASSEGWKGATGELFF
TGTGCCAGCAGTGAGGGCTGGAAGGGGGCGACCGGGGAGCTGTTTTTT
>TRBV24-1|few|TRBJ2-1|-
CATSDITRQNEQFF
TGTGCCACCAGTGATATTACTAGGCAAAATGAGCAGTTCTTC
>TRBV7-2|-|TRBJ2-3|TRBD2
CASSLRLAGLPDTQYF
TGTGCCAGCAGCTTAAGACTAGCTGGACTCCCAGATACGCAGTATTTT
>TRBV7-8|few|TRBJ2-1|-
CASSPRLGVHNEQFF
TGTGCCAGCAGCCCCCGACTAGGAGTCCACAATGAGCAGTTCTTC
>TRBV4-1|-|TRBJ1-5|-
CASSQELRGQPQHF
TGCGCCAGCAGCCAAGAGTTGAGGGGTCAGCCCCAGCATTTT
>TRBV15|-|TRBJ2-5|-
CATSRHQGKETQYF
TGTGCCACCAGCAGACATCAGGGGAAGGAGACCCAGTACTTC
>TRBV5-3|-|TRBJ1-6|TRBD1
CASSRDRANSPLHF
TGTGCCAGCAGCCGGGACAGGGCGAATTCACCCCTCCACTTT
>TRBV7-2|few|TRBJ2-5|TRBD2
CASSLTSVAGREETQYF
TGTGCCAGCAGCCTGACGTCGGTAGCGGGAAGGGAAGAGACCCAGTACTTC
>TRBV4-3|-|TRBJ2-1|TRBD1
CASSQDPQGVVYNEQFF
TGCGCCAGCAGCCAAGACCCACAGGGGGTGGTCTACAATGAGCAGTTCTTC
>TRBV4-1|-|TRBJ1-1|-
CASSQLRMNTEAFF
TGCGCCAGCAGCCAACTCAGAATGAACACTGAAGCTTTCTTT
>TRBV28|few|TRBJ1-6|-
CASRSQTASWNSPLHF
TGTGCCAGCAGATCACAGACAGCATCATGGAATTCACCCCTCCACTTT
>TRBV28|-|TRBJ2-1|TRBD2
CASSGLARSYNEQFF
TGTGCCAGCAGTGGACTAGCGAGATCCTACAATGAGCAGTTCTTC
>TRBV7-9|-|TRBJ1-2|-
CASSLDSRGYTF
TGTGCCAGCAGCTTAGACTCGCGTGGCTACACCTTC
>TRBV9|-|TRBJ2-2|-
CASSVDTANTGELFF
TGTGCCAGCAGCGTAGATACCGCGAACACCGGGGAGCTGTTTTTT